This T cell receptor beta chain is drawn from a study of low-dose radiotherapy and immunotherapy resistance in tumors. In this sample, this clonotype turned up many times. Gene-specific TRAV and TRBV primers were used for first-strand cDNA, covering alpha and beta chains. The authors amplified TCRs for 20 PCR cycles with a constant-region primer and a V-primer adapter. Using its own MiXCR run on the reads, TCRdb lists one record per CDR3 protein. The sample shows 64,000 or so distinct CDR3 sequences, 26% of them seen only once. This CDR3 has 14 residues. With 7 bases removed from V and 4 bases from J, the gap between germline ends came to 19 bases. The V gene's germline CDR1 is SQVTM and CDR2 ANQGSEA. Noted time point: before trial treatment.

Sequences were derived from PBMCs, sampled before treatment. This sequence was found in a male donor with rectosigmoid adenocarcinoma. V usage is TRBV29-1 and J usage is TRBJ1-2; D is possibly TRBD1 (6 bases). The CDR3 here is CSATGGAALYGYTF. The CDR3 nucleotides read TGCAGCGCCACGGGGGGGGCAGCGCTCTATGGCTACACCTTC.